The sample holds a few counts of the clone carrying this T cell receptor beta chain. These data originate in a study of naive and memory T cell subsets. Germline V gene sequence: CDR1 MDHEN, CDR2 SYDVKM. This CDR3 is built from 11 residues. V was cut by 2 bases and J by 11 bases, with 9 bases left in between. An equimolar mix of two oligonucleotides served as the beta constant-region primer for TRBC1 and TRBC2. Nested alpha and beta constant-region primers with the SP2 primer drove four PCR rounds on ligated cDNA. Using its own MiXCR run on the UMI-ligation and nested PCR reads, TCRdb lists one record per CDR3 protein. The sample holds around 130,000 distinct CDR3 sequences; 30% to 45% are singletons and the top ten take 0.8% to 1%. Overnight CMV lysate stimulation of fresh PBMCs defined donor CMV status by CD4+ IFNgamma.

The V gene is TRBV28, the J gene TRBJ1-2, with D possibly being TRBD1 (6 bases). The origin of this receptor is a human donor in good health. Specimen: central memory CD4+ T cells from blood. CDR3 protein: CASSLNREYTF. CDR3 in DNA: TGTGCCAGCAGTTTAAACAGGGAATACACCTTC.